Following are 26 T cell receptor beta chains from one sample sequenced in a study of cytomegalovirus exposure and HLA in healthy donors. PCR employed 60 Vbeta and 13 Jbeta primers. The repertoire was sequenced with immunoSEQ multiplex PCR; TCRdb's copy has only in-frame clones and lacks some. The data show about 170,000 clones, 82% seen once. Specimen: PBMCs. Receptors originate from a male donor in good health and CMV-seronegative.

The V gene is TRBV5-6, the J gene TRBJ2-5; D gene unclear. From germline, CDR1 is SGHDT and CDR2 YYEEEE. The CDR3 sequence is 13 residues long. V lost 0 bases and J lost 3, with 6 bases in between. Written as DNA, the CDR3 is TGTGCCAGCAGCTTGGTCGAGAAAGAGACCCAGTACTTC. Translation: CASSLVEKETQYF.

A few counts support this clone. This chain joins TRBV5-1 and TRBJ1-1; TRBD1 is a possible D gene (6 bases). V was trimmed by 5 bases and J by 4 bases, leaving 18 bases between them. From germline, CDR1 is SGHRS and CDR2 YFSETQ. CDR3 length equals 15 residues. CDR3: CASRMGEGGVTEAFF. The CDR3 DNA is TGCGCCAGCAGGATGGGCGAGGGGGGGGTCACTGAAGCTTTCTTT.

This chain uses TRBV6-1 with TRBJ1-6; perhaps TRBD1 as D (6 bases). The germline V gene encodes CDR1 MNHNS and CDR2 SASEGT. The V end was cut by 7 bases, the J end by 2 bases, with 9 bases between. CDR3 length: 14 amino acids. As DNA, the CDR3 is TGTGCCAGCACCGACAGGCCCTATAATTCACCCCTCCACTTT. Its translation is CASTDRPYNSPLHF.

The rearrangement uses TRBV6-5 and TRBJ2-5; 7 nucleotides agree with TRBD1. The DNA end favors TRBJ2-7, so the J call may be wrong. The CDR3 sequence is 13 residues long. CDR1 and CDR2 (germline): MNHEY, SVGAGI. CDR3 sequence: CASISAGGYEQYF. The DNA for the CDR3 is TGTGCCAGCATCTCGGCAGGGGGCTACGAGCAGTACTTC.

This rearrangement joins TRBV19 to TRBJ2-5, with D perhaps matching TRBD2 (5 bases). Germline V gene data show CDR1 as LNHDA and CDR2 as SQIVND (reference sequence). CDR3 size: 15 residues. V was pared by 1 base and J by 4 bases, with 13 bases between. CDR3: CASSIGGRAGETQYF. CDR3 nucleotides: TGTGCCAGTAGTATAGGAGGTAGGGCGGGAGAGACCCAGTACTTC.

V and J are TRBV11-3 and TRBJ2-1, with D hard to call. The germline V gene has CDR1 SGHNT and CDR2 YENEEA. The CDR3 is 15 amino acids. Trimming removed 4 bases at V and 5 bases at J, with 15 bases between. This CDR3 reads CASSYLGQINNEQFF. The CDR3 bases are TGTGCCAGCAGCTACCTGGGCCAGATTAACAATGAGCAGTTCTTC. The full variable domain, with the rest looked up from reference TRBV11-3 and TRBJ2-1, is EAGVVQSPRYKIIEKKQPVAFWCNPISGHNTLYWYLQNLGQGPELLIRYENEEAVDDSQLPKDRFSAERLKGVDSTLKIQPAELGDSAVYLCASSYLGQINNEQFFGPGTRLTVL.

The chain is built from TRBV6-6 and TRBJ1-1; 7 nucleotides match TRBD1. CDR3 length equals 13 residues. The junction had 4 bases not matched to a gene; V was cut back by 0 bases and J by 9 bases. Germline-derived CDR1 and CDR2 are MNHNY and SVGAGI (reference sequence). CDR3 in amino acids: CASSYSRDSKAFF. As DNA, the CDR3 is TGTGCCAGCAGTTACTCGCGGGACAGTAAAGCTTTCTTT.

This clone was picked up a small number of times. The chain has TRBV5-1 and TRBJ1-5; D is perhaps TRBD1 (5 bases). The V gene lost 4 bases and the J gene lost 10 bases, with 12 bases spanning the gap. The CDR3 is 12 amino acids. Germline V gene data show CDR1 as SGHRS and CDR2 as YFSETQ. In DNA form, the CDR3 reads TGCGCCAGCAGCCCGGGGGAATTTCCCCAGCATTTT. It encodes CASSPGEFPQHF. Filled out from reference TRBV5-1 and TRBJ1-5, the complete variable domain reads KAGVTQTPRYLIKTRGQQVTLSCSPISGHRSVSWYQQTPGQGLQFLFEYFSETQRNKGNFPGRFSGRQFSNSRSEMNVSTLELGDSALYLCASSPGEFPQHFGDGTRLSIL.

This rearrangement joins TRBV30 to TRBJ2-3; possible D gene TRBD2, 5 bases. Germline V gene lookup returns CDR1 GTSNPN and CDR2 SVGIG (reference sequence). The germline V and J ends were trimmed by 2 bases and 9 bases, with 21 bases remaining between them. The CDR3 runs to 15 residues. The CDR3 DNA follows: TGTGCCTGGAGTCGTAACCCCCCACTAGGATCGACGCAGTATTTT. Protein: CAWSRNPPLGSTQYF.

The chain employs TRBV6-5 and TRBJ1-1; D is unresolved. The CDR3 length is 15 residues. V was shortened by 2 bases and J by 4 bases, with 14 bases between the two germline ends. Germline V gene lookup returns CDR1 MNHEY and CDR2 SVGAGI. The chain's CDR3 is CASSYTLNVPTEAFF. The DNA of the CDR3 is TGTGCCAGCAGTTACACTCTCAACGTCCCCACTGAAGCTTTCTTT.

The DNA of the CDR3 is TGTGCTAGTGGAACAGGACATACGAACACTGAAGCTTTCTTT. It specifies CASGTGHTNTEAFF. The chain recombines TRBV12-5 with TRBJ1-1, with D possibly TRBD1 on 5 matching bases. The CDR3 length is 14 residues. The germline V gene encodes CDR1 LGHNT and CDR2 FRNRAP. V was cut by 6 bases and J by 1 base, with 12 bases left in between.

The chain links TRBV7-9 to TRBJ2-5; D is possibly TRBD1 (5 bases). The closer fit of TRBJ2-7 to the DNA end suggests the J call may be wrong. Germline V gives CDR1 SEHNR, CDR2 FQNEAQ (reference sequence). The CDR3 covers 14 residues. The CDR3 sequence is CASSLDRINYEQYF. In DNA form, the CDR3 reads TGTGCCAGCAGCTTAGACAGGATCAACTACGAGCAGTACTTC.

V usage is TRBV5-1 and J usage is TRBJ1-1; D ambiguous. The V end lost 4 bases, the J end lost 3 bases, and 13 bases lay between the germline ends. Looked up from germline, CDR1 is SGHRS and CDR2 is YFSETQ. The CDR3 is 14 residues long. DNA of the CDR3: TGCGCCAGCAGCCCAGCGGGCACCTACACTGAAGCTTTCTTT. Residues: CASSPAGTYTEAFF.

This clone was recorded only once. The gene calls are TRBV7-9 and TRBJ2-3; possibly TRBD2 for D (6 bases). The germline V gene encodes CDR1 SEHNR and CDR2 FQNEAQ (reference sequence). The CDR3 sequence is 15 residues long. V lost 5 bases, J lost 2 bases, and 14 bases lay in between. The CDR3 sequence is CASSDLATDTDTQYF. The CDR3 nucleotides read TGTGCCAGCAGCGACCTAGCGACCGACACAGATACGCAGTATTTT. Complete variable domain (other parts from reference TRBV7-9 and TRBJ2-3): DTGVSQNPRHKITKRGQNVTFRCDPISEHNRLYWYRQTLGQGPEFLTYFQNEAQLEKSRLLSDRFSAERPKGSFSTLEIQRTEQGDSAMYLCASSDLATDTDTQYFGPGTRLTVL.

The genes are TRBV6-6 and TRBJ2-7, with unresolved D. Looked up from germline, CDR1 is MNHNY and CDR2 is SVGAGI (reference sequence). The CDR3 has 15 amino acids. Trimming removed 2 bases at V and 2 bases at J, with 13 bases between. The CDR3 bases are TGTGCCAGCAGTTACCCGAAAATGGCAGCCTACGAGCAGTACTTC. Amino acid sequence: CASSYPKMAAYEQYF.

V gene TRBV11-2 combines with J gene TRBJ2-2, with TRBD2 identical over 9 bases. V shed 5 bases and J 1 base; nucleotides not matched to a gene: 11. Germline CDR1 reads SGHAT; CDR2 reads FQNNGV. The CDR3 has 18 residues. The CDR3 spells CASSPGLAEALNTGELFF. In DNA form, the CDR3 reads TGTGCCAGCAGCCCGGGACTAGCTGAAGCACTGAACACCGGGGAGCTGTTTTTT.

This clone turned up a few times. This chain joins TRBV2 and TRBJ1-2, with 10 bases identical to TRBD1. V shed 4 bases and J 13 bases; nucleotides not matched to a gene: 9. This CDR3 is built from 13 residues. Germline values: CDR1 SNHLY, CDR2 FYNNEI. The CDR3 sequence: CASSGTTGGGITF. The CDR3 DNA follows: TGTGCCAGCAGTGGTACGACAGGGGGCGGAATCACCTTC.

This rearrangement joins TRBV18 to TRBJ2-3; 12 nucleotides agree with TRBD2. There are 17 residues in the CDR3. V gave up 6 bases and J gave up 5 bases; unmatched junction bases: 12. Germline V CDR1 and CDR2: KGHSH, LQKENI. The CDR3 loop reads CASSKALAGGPGDTQYF. CDR3 DNA sequence: TGTGCCAGCTCCAAAGCTCTAGCGGGGGGGCCGGGAGATACGCAGTATTTT.

V is TRBV4-3 and J is TRBJ2-6; D remains unclear. The length of the CDR3 is 16 residues. The V and J ends lost 3 bases and 2 bases respectively, with 11 bases between them. CDR1 and CDR2 from the germline V gene are LGHNA and YSLEER. In DNA, the CDR3 is TGCGCCAGCAGCCATGAAGCTGTTACTGGGGCCAACGTCCTGACTTTC. Encoded protein: CASSHEAVTGANVLTF.

This clone was detected once. V gene TRBV6-5 combines with J gene TRBJ1-2; TRBD1 matches at 7 bases. The CDR3 is 15 residues long. The germline CDR1 and CDR2 sequences are MNHEY and SVGAGI. The V and J ends lost 0 bases and 4 bases, in that order; junction bases with no gene match: 5. The CDR3 coding sequence is TGTGCCAGCAGTTACTCTTACAGGGGTGGCTATGGCTACACCTTC. It translates to CASSYSYRGGYGYTF.

This clone was seen only once. This sequence joins TRBV5-1 and TRBJ2-3; 13 bases are a match to TRBD2. V trimming: 5 bases; J trimming: 6 bases; junction bases outside the gene matches: 12. This CDR3 comprises 17 residues. Per germline, CDR1 SGHRS and CDR2 YFSETQ. CDR3 residues: CASSEGTSGIRGDTQYF. The CDR3 DNA reads TGCGCCAGCAGTGAGGGGACTAGCGGGATCAGGGGGGATACGCAGTATTTT. The variable domain in full, completed from reference TRBV5-1 and TRBJ2-3, reads KAGVTQTPRYLIKTRGQQVTLSCSPISGHRSVSWYQQTPGQGLQFLFEYFSETQRNKGNFPGRFSGRQFSNSRSEMNVSTLELGDSALYLCASSEGTSGIRGDTQYFGPGTRLTVL.

The chain is built from TRBV2 and TRBJ2-3; D not resolved. The V end was cut by 11 bases, the J end by 6 bases, with 12 bases between. This CDR3 region has 11 residues. Germline V gene data show CDR1 as SNHLY and CDR2 as FYNNEI. The CDR3 loop is CALRVVDTQYF. In DNA, the CDR3 is TGTGCCTTACGGGTAGTCGATACGCAGTATTTT.

This chain uses TRBV6-1 with TRBJ1-5; no clear D. This CDR3 region has 13 residues. Trimming left V 3 bases short and J 5 bases short, with 8 bases between. The germline gives CDR1 MNHNS, CDR2 SASEGT. The CDR3 DNA reads TGTGCCAGCAGTGAGGCAAATTATCAGCCCCAGCATTTT. This sequence encodes CASSEANYQPQHF.

CDR3 in amino acids: CASGLDSYGYTF. In DNA form, the CDR3 reads TGTGCTAGTGGTTTGGACAGTTATGGCTACACCTTC. The rearrangement uses TRBV12-5 and TRBJ1-2, with no clear D. The V end was cut by 1 base, the J end by 5 bases, with 5 bases between. The CDR3 loop spans 12 amino acids. The germline V gene has CDR1 LGHNT and CDR2 FRNRAP.

The CDR3 here is CASSPRAGLEQYF. DNA of the CDR3: TGTGCCAGCAGTCCCAGGGCAGGGTTGGAGCAGTACTTC. The chain joins TRBV27 to TRBJ2-7; maybe TRBD1 (5 bases). Trimming stripped 5 bases from V and 7 bases from J, with 15 bases between. From germline, CDR1 is MNHEY and CDR2 SMNVEV (reference sequence). The CDR3 totals 13 residues.

V and J are TRBV2 and TRBJ1-1, with unresolved D. The V end was cut by 6 bases, the J end by 5 bases, with 22 bases between. The CDR3 consists of 16 residues. The germline CDR1 and CDR2 sequences are SNHLY and FYNNEI. The CDR3 loop reads CASREPPLEIRTEAFF. CDR3 nucleotide sequence: TGTGCCAGCAGGGAACCCCCCCTTGAGATTCGGACTGAAGCTTTCTTT. Complete variable domain (other parts from reference TRBV2 and TRBJ1-1): EPEVTQTPSHQVTQMGQEVILRCVPISNHLYFYWYRQILGQKVEFLVSFYNNEISEKSEIFDDQFSVERPDGSNFTLKIRSTKLEDSAMYFCASREPPLEIRTEAFFGQGTRLTVV.